The subject of this entry is one TCR beta chain. Study processing details: Amplifying reference gene primers gave estimates of nucleated cell counts. The table came from immunoSEQ multiplex PCR; TCRdb's copy has only in-frame clones and leaves some out. For V, J and clone size, that table is used; D and trimming come from the DNA. The sample has 250,000 to 350,000 clones, approximately 86% seen once; the top ten hold 13%. This sample is drawn from a study of blood T cell repertoires in COVID-19. Overall study context: Samples taken during acute and convalescent COVID-19 were collected in the United States, Italy and Spain. T cells, B-cell-depleted T cells, or PBMCs provided the cDNA or gDNA that served as material.

This CDR3 has 17 residues. V shed 0 bases, J shed 2 bases, and the junction held 6 bases outside the gene matches. Germline V CDR1 and CDR2: MNHNS, SASEGT. Seattle-derived patients entered the study during active infection and were followed longitudinally. This chain connects TRBV6-1 to TRBJ2-5; TRBD1 matches at 10 bases. This TCR was sampled from a woman aged 70-85 years with COVID-19, enrolled during active disease. Sequenced input: peripheral blood. CDR3 DNA: TGTGCCAGCAGTGAAGCGTTCTGGACAGGGGGACAAGAGACCCAGTACTTC. Amino acid sequence: CASSEAFWTGGQETQYF.